These T cell receptor beta chains were read from a single sample in a study of T-cell memory formation after mild COVID-19. TCRdb processed the 5' RACE reads anew with MiXCR; each CDR3 protein has one entry. This sample yields about 130,000 distinct CDR3 sequences, of which 5% to 6.5% are seen a single time; 2.2% belongs to the top ten. Sequencing used PBMCs or a T cell subset sorted from them (not recorded which). The receptors here all came from an adult woman who had mild COVID-19 (a few samples of this study predate the infection). Cell type and time point are not known. Each CDR3 is given with its conserved first and last residue. Each record gives: clone size, D gene, J gene, V gene, CDR3 protein, CDR3 DNA. D genes are given only for firm matches. A row's size may be missing; if present it is once, few, many or a size class.

many NA TRBJ1-6 TRBV12-3/TRBV12-4 CASGYFSTGNSPLHF TGTGCCAGCGGTTACTTCTCTACAGGGAATTCACCCCTCCACTTT
many NA TRBJ2-1 TRBV18 CASSPPDDNEQFF TGTGCCAGCTCACCACCGGACGACAATGAGCAGTTCTTC
NA NA TRBJ2-2 TRBV7-2 CASSLIPQLDFGELFF TGTGCCAGCAGCTTGATCCCCCAATTGGATTTCGGGGAGCTGTTTTTT
many TRBD2 TRBJ2-5 TRBV7-8 CASSLETSGRLETQYF TGTGCCAGCAGCTTAGAAACTAGCGGGAGGCTCGAGACCCAGTACTTC
once NA TRBJ2-2 TRBV5-1 CASSWGPTSHTGELFF TGCGCCAGCAGCTGGGGGCCAACTTCGCACACCGGGGAGCTGTTTTTT
few TRBD1 TRBJ1-6 TRBV5-1 CASRLQQGDNSPLHF TGCGCCAGCCGCCTACAACAGGGGGATAATTCACCCCTCCACTTT
NA TRBD2 TRBJ2-1 TRBV12-3/TRBV12-4 CASSFGGSGPREQFF TGTGCCAGCAGTTTCGGGGGGTCGGGCCCTCGGGAGCAGTTCTTC
many NA TRBJ1-1 TRBV5-1 CASSLDGGAVNTEAFF TGCGCCAGCAGCTTGGACGGGGGCGCGGTTAACACTGAAGCTTTCTTT
NA TRBD1 TRBJ2-7 TRBV7-2 CASSLDRGYKQYF TGTGCCAGCAGCTTGGACAGGGGATACAAGCAGTACTTC
few NA TRBJ2-5 TRBV5-1 CASSLAYETQYF TGCGCCAGCAGCTTGGCATACGAGACCCAGTACTTC
many TRBD2 TRBJ2-7 TRBV29-1 CSVGGGRYEQYF TGCAGCGTTGGCGGGGGGAGATACGAGCAGTACTTC
few NA TRBJ1-2 TRBV20-1 CSASRGYTF TGCAGTGCTAGCCGCGGCTACACCTTC
many NA TRBJ2-3 TRBV7-9 CASEPPDTQYF TGTGCCAGCGAACCGCCAGATACGCAGTATTTT
few TRBD2 TRBJ2-7 TRBV14 CASAGTSKIREQYF TGTGCCAGCGCCGGGACTAGCAAAATTCGCGAGCAGTACTTC
NA NA TRBJ2-1 TRBV7-2 CASSLVWQSSSYNEQFF TGTGCCAGCAGCTTAGTTTGGCAGTCTAGCTCCTACAATGAGCAGTTCTTC
many TRBD2 TRBJ2-7 TRBV27 CASSPTSGTPSEQYF TGTGCCAGCAGCCCCACTAGCGGGACTCCTAGCGAGCAGTACTTC
NA NA TRBJ2-3 TRBV5-1 CASSLDVATQYF TGCGCCAGCAGCTTAGACGTGGCTACGCAGTATTTT
many NA TRBJ1-5 TRBV12-3/TRBV12-4 CASRNSNQPQHF TGTGCCAGTCGGAATAGCAATCAGCCCCAGCATTTT
NA TRBD2 TRBJ2-2 TRBV5-1 CASSLWGTSGTNTGELFF TGCGCCAGCAGCCTGTGGGGGACTAGCGGGACAAACACCGGGGAGCTGTTTTTT
NA TRBD1 TRBJ1-6 TRBV14 CASSTTGGRSPLHF TGTGCCAGCAGCACCACAGGGGGAAGGTCACCCCTCCACTTT
many NA TRBJ1-3 TRBV30 CAWRPGRNTIYF TGTGCCTGGAGGCCGGGCCGAAACACCATATATTTT
many TRBD2 TRBJ2-2 TRBV10-3 CAIRTSGENTGELFF TGTGCCATCAGGACTAGCGGGGAGAACACCGGGGAGCTGTTTTTT
NA NA TRBJ1-1 TRBV7-9 CASSLRPFGSEAFF TGTGCCAGCAGCCTCCGGCCCTTCGGGTCCGAAGCTTTCTTT
many NA TRBJ2-3 TRBV7-6 CASSLDHLSTDTQYF TGTGCCAGCAGCTTAGACCACCTTAGCACAGATACGCAGTATTTT
few TRBD2 TRBJ2-2 TRBV7-2 CASSSVLAGGGELFF TGTGCCAGCAGCTCGGTACTAGCGGGAGGAGGGGAGCTGTTTTTT
NA NA TRBJ1-2 TRBV19 CASSRANGYTF TGTGCCAGTAGTCGGGCCAATGGCTACACCTTC
NA TRBD2 TRBJ2-1 TRBV6-2/TRBV6-3 CATRRRLAANSYNEQFF TGTGCCACCCGACGGCGTCTAGCGGCCAACTCCTACAATGAGCAGTTCTTC
few NA TRBJ2-1 TRBV24-1 CATSEFTSPEQFF TGTGCCACCAGTGAGTTCACTAGTCCTGAGCAGTTCTTC
many NA TRBJ1-5 TRBV12-3/TRBV12-4 CASSRQATSNQPQHF TGTGCCAGCAGCAGACAAGCGACGTCAAATCAGCCCCAGCATTTT
few NA TRBJ1-5 TRBV3-1 CASSQVLGSGQPQHF TGTGCCAGCAGCCAAGTGCTGGGTAGCGGTCAGCCCCAGCATTTT
few NA TRBJ1-1 TRBV30 CAWSVWRVNTEAFF TGTGCCTGGAGTGTTTGGAGGGTGAACACTGAAGCTTTCTTT
few TRBD1 TRBJ1-1 TRBV12-3/TRBV12-4 CASRQGRLNTEAFF TGTGCCAGTAGACAGGGGAGATTGAACACTGAAGCTTTCTTT
few NA TRBJ2-1 TRBV30 CAWSVGQRLRNEQFF TGTGCCTGGAGTGTAGGCCAGAGACTTCGCAATGAGCAGTTCTTC
few NA TRBJ2-7 TRBV30 CAWRPTDSILEQYF TGTGCCTGGCGTCCGACGGACTCCATTCTCGAGCAGTACTTC
few NA TRBJ1-2 TRBV10-3 CAISESRGEGYTF TGTGCCATCAGTGAGTCGAGGGGCGAGGGCTACACCTTC
NA NA TRBJ1-1 TRBV18 CASSPPGPRGTEAFF TGTGCCAGCTCACCACCGGGACCCAGAGGCACTGAAGCTTTCTTT
many NA TRBJ1-1 TRBV6-4 CASSDREGSEAFF TGTGCCAGCAGTGACAGAGAGGGGAGTGAAGCTTTCTTT
NA NA TRBJ1-5 TRBV19 CASSIQGSQPQHF TGTGCCAGTAGTATTCAGGGAAGTCAGCCCCAGCATTTT
few NA TRBJ1-2 TRBV7-2 CASGGNYGYTF TGTGCCAGCGGTGGGAACTATGGCTACACCTTC
NA NA TRBJ1-1 TRBV9 CASSLEQGRTEAFF TGTGCCAGCAGCTTAGAACAGGGAAGAACTGAAGCTTTCTTT
NA NA TRBJ2-7 TRBV12-5 CASGLGSWANSYEQYF TGTGCTAGTGGTTTGGGGTCATGGGCCAACTCCTACGAGCAGTACTTC
NA NA TRBJ2-7 TRBV11-2 CASSSLGVWVVESYEQYF TGTGCCAGCAGCTCCCTGGGGGTGTGGGTAGTGGAGTCCTACGAGCAGTACTTC
NA TRBD2 TRBJ2-1 TRBV5-1 CASSFTGLAGHEQFF TGCGCCAGCAGCTTTACGGGACTAGCGGGCCATGAGCAGTTCTTC
many TRBD2 TRBJ2-7 TRBV5-1 CASSPAGTSGGNEQYF TGCGCCAGCAGCCCCGCCGGGACTAGCGGGGGGAATGAGCAGTACTTC
NA NA TRBJ2-7 TRBV21-1 CASPGQKGISYEQYF TGTGCCAGTCCGGGACAAAAAGGGATCTCCTACGAGCAGTACTTC
many NA TRBJ2-1 TRBV29-1 CSVEQTTWGNEQFF TGCAGCGTTGAGCAGACAACCTGGGGGAATGAGCAGTTCTTC
NA TRBD1 TRBJ1-1 TRBV20-1 CSAPGGIGTEAFF TGCAGTGCCCCAGGGGGTATCGGGACTGAAGCTTTCTTT
few TRBD1 TRBJ2-1 TRBV5-1 CASSLGTGSSYNEQFF TGCGCCAGCAGCTTGGGGACAGGGAGCTCCTACAATGAGCAGTTCTTC